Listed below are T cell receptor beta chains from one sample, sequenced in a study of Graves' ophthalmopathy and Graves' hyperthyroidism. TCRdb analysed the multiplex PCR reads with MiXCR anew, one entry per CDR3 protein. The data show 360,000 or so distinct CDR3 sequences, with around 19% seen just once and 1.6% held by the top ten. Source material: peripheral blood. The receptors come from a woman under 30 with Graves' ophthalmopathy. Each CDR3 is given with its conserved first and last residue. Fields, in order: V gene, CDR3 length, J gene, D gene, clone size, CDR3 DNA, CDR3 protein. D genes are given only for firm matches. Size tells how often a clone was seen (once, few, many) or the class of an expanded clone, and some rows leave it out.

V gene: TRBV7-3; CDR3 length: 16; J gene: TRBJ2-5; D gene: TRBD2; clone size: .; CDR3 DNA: TGTGCCAGCAGCTTGGGGGGGACTAGCGGCAAGTTGACCCAGTACTTC; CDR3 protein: CASSLGGTSGKLTQYF
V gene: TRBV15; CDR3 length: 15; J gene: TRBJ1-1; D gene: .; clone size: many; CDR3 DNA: TGTGCCACCAGCAGACCCCCGCGGGGGAACACTGAAGCTTTCTTT; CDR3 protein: CATSRPPRGNTEAFF
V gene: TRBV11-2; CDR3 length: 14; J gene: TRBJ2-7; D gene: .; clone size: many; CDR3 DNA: TGTGCCAGCAGCTTAGGAGGACCTAACTACGAGCAGTACTTC; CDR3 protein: CASSLGGPNYEQYF
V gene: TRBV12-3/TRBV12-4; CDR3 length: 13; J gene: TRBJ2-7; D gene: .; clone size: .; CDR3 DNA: TGTGCCAGCTCTCGACTTGCCCTTCACGAGCAGTACTTC; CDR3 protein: CASSRLALHEQYF
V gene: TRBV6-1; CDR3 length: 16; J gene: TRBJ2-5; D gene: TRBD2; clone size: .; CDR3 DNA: TGTGCCAGCAGTGGGCGGGAGTCTAGGATCAGAGAGACCCAGTACTTC; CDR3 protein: CASSGRESRIRETQYF
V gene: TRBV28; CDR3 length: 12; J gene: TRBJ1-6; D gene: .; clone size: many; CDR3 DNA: TGTGCCAGCAGCCCCTCCCCTTCACCCCTCCACTTT; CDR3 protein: CASSPSPSPLHF
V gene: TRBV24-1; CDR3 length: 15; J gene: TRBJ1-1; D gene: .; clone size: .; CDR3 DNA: TGTGCCACCAGTGACGGAGCAGACATGAACACTGAAGCTTTCTTT; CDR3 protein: CATSDGADMNTEAFF
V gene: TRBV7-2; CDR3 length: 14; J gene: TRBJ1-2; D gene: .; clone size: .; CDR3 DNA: TGTGCCAGCAGCCCAACACAGGAGGATTATGGCTACACCTTC; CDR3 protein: CASSPTQEDYGYTF
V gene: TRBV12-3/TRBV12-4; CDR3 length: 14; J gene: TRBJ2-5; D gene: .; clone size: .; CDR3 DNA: TGTGCCAGCAGTTTAGCGCTAGGACGGGAGACCCAGTACTTC; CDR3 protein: CASSLALGRETQYF
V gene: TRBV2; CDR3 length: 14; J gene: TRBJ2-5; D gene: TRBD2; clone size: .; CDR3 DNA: TGTGCCACCTTAGCGGGAGGGGGCCAAGAGACCCAGTACTTC; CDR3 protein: CATLAGGGQETQYF
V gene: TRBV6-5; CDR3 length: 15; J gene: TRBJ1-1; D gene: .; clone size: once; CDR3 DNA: TGTGCCAGCAGTTACCCAAGACAGGTGAACACTGAAGCTTTCTTT; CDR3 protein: CASSYPRQVNTEAFF
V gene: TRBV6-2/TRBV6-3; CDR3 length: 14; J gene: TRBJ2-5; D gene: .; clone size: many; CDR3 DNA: TGTGCCAGCAGTTACTCCAGAACCTGGGAGACCCAGTACTTC; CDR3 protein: CASSYSRTWETQYF
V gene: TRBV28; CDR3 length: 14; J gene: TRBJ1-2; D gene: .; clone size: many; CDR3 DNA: TGTGCCAGCAGTTTATATTCTGCGGTGGGGGGCTACACCTTC; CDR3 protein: CASSLYSAVGGYTF
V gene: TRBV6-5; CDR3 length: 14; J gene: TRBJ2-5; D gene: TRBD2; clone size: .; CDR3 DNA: TGTGCCAGCAGTTGGCGGGAGGACCAAGAGACCCAGTACTTC; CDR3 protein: CASSWREDQETQYF
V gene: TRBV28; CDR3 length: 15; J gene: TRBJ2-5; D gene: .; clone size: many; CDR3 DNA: TGTGCCAGCAGTTTCTCAGGGGTCACAAGGGAGACCCAGTACTTC; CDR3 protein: CASSFSGVTRETQYF
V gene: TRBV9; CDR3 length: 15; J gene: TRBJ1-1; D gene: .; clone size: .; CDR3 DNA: TGTGCCAGCAGCGTTGTGGCCACGGCGAACACTGAAGCTTTCTTT; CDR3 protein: CASSVVATANTEAFF
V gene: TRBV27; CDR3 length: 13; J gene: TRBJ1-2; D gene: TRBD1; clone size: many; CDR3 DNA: TGTGCCAGCAGTGCCCAGGGGGCGGGTGGCTACACCTTC; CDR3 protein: CASSAQGAGGYTF
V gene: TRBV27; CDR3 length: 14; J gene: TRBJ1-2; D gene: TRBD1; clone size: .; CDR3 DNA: TGTGCCAGCAGTTTGGACAGGTCGGGCTATGGCTACACCTTC; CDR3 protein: CASSLDRSGYGYTF
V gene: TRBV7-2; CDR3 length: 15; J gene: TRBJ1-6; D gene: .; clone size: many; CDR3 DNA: TGTGCCAGCAGCTTCAGGGGTTTGGTCAATTCACCCCTCCACTTT; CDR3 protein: CASSFRGLVNSPLHF
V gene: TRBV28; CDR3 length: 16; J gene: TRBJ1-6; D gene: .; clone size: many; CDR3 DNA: TGTGCCAGCAGTTTATCAGCCCCAGGGTTAAACTCACCCCTCCACTTT; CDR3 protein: CASSLSAPGLNSPLHF
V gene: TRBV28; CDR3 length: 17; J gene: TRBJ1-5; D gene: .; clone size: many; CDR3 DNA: TGTGCCAGCAGCCTGTTCGGGGGGCAGGGGCTAAGGCAGCCCCAGCATTTT; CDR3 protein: CASSLFGGQGLRQPQHF
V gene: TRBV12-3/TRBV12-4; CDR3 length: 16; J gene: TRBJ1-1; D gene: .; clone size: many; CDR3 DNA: TGTGCCAGCACCCCTCAAGGGGGGCCAAGGAACACTGAAGCTTTCTTT; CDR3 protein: CASTPQGGPRNTEAFF
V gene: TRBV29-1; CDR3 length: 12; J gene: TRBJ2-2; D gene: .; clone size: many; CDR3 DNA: TGCAGCGGGACAGCCTACACCGGGGAGCTGTTTTTT; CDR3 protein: CSGTAYTGELFF
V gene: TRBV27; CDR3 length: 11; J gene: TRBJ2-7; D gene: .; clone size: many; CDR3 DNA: TGTGCCAGCAGTCCAACTTCCGAGCAGTACTTC; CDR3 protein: CASSPTSEQYF
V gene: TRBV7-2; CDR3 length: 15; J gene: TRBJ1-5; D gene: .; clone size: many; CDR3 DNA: TGTGCCAGCAGCCGTACAGGCTCTAGCAATCAGCCCCAGCATTTT; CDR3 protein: CASSRTGSSNQPQHF
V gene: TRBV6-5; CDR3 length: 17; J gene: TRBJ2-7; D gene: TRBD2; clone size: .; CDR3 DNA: TGTGCCAGCAGTTACGGTCCCACCGGGACTAGCTCCTACGAGCAGTACTTC; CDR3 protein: CASSYGPTGTSSYEQYF
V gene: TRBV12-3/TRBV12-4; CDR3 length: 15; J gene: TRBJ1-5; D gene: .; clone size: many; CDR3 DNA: TGTGCCAGCAGTTTAAACCTAAGGGGCAATCAGCCCCAGCATTTT; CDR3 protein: CASSLNLRGNQPQHF
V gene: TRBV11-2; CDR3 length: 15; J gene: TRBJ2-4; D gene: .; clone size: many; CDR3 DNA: TGTGCCAGCAGGAAGATAGGGAGGACGGAAAACATTCAGTACTTC; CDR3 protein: CASRKIGRTENIQYF
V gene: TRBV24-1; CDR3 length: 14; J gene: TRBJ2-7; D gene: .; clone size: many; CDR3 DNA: TGTGCCACCAGTGATTTTTTTGCCGGGTACGAGCAGTACTTC; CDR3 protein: CATSDFFAGYEQYF
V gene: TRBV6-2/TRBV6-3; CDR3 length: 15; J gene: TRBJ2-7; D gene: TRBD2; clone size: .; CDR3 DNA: TGTGCCAGCAGTCCAAAACTAGCGGGAGGTGACGAGCAGTACTTC; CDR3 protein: CASSPKLAGGDEQYF
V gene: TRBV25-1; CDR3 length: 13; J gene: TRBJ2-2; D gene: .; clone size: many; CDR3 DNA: TGTGCCAGCAGTGGAACTAACACCGGGGAGCTGTTTTTT; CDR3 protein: CASSGTNTGELFF
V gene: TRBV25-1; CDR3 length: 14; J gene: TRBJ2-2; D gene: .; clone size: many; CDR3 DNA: TGTGCCAGCAGTGAATATGTGGGTTCCGGGGAGCTGTTTTTT; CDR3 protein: CASSEYVGSGELFF
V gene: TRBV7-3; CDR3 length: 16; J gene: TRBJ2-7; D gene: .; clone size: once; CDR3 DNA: TGTGCCAGCAGCTTTAAGGAACAGGGAAGGCCCTACGAGCAGTACTTC; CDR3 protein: CASSFKEQGRPYEQYF
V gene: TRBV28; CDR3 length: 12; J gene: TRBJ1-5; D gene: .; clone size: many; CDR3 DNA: TGTGCCAGCAGTACCCCGGGACAGCCCCAGCATTTT; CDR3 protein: CASSTPGQPQHF
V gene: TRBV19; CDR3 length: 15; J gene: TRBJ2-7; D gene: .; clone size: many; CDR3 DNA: TGTGCCAGTAGCCTTGGGACCCGCAGGGTCTACGAGCAGTACTTC; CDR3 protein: CASSLGTRRVYEQYF
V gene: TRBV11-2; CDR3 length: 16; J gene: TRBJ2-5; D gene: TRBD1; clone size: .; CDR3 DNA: TGTGCCAGCAGCTTAACCAGGACAGGGGTTGAAGAGACCCAGTACTTC; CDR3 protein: CASSLTRTGVEETQYF
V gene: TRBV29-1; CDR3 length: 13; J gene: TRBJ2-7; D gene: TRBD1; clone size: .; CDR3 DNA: TGCAGCGCGACCGGGACAGGGGGCTACGAGCAGTACTTC; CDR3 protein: CSATGTGGYEQYF
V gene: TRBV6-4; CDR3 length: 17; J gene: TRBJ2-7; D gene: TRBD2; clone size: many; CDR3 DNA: TGTGCCAGCTTGACTCGTAGCGGGAGGGCCTCGTGGTACGAGCAGTACTTC; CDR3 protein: CASLTRSGRASWYEQYF
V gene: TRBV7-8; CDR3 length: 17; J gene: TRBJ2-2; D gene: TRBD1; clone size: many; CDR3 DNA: TGTGCCAGCAGCTTAGAGAGGACAGGGGGCGACACCGGGGAGCTGTTTTTT; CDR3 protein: CASSLERTGGDTGELFF